What follows is one T cell receptor (beta chain) and its context. The antigen is undetermined. This entry belongs to a study of T cell responses to AZD1222 COVID-19 vaccine. V was shortened by 1 base and J by 1 base, with 4 bases between the two germline ends. CDR3 length: 13 residues. Looked up from germline, CDR1 is SGHDN and CDR2 is FVKESK. Profiling relied on immunoSEQ multiplex PCR, and the TCRdb table lists in-frame clones only, not all of them. The profile shows fewer than 55,000 clones, approximately 83% of them singletons. Study conclusions and caveats: No day 14 peak samples; only post-peak repertoires were characterized.

The starting material was peripheral blood, obtained on day 0 of AZD1222 vaccination. This chain links TRBV14 with TRBJ1-1; D is uncertain. This receptor was obtained from an adult in good health. For the CDR3, the DNA is TGTGCCAGCAGCCAAGTGCCGAACACTGAAGCTTTCTTT. This sequence encodes CASSQVPNTEAFF.